The rows below give T cell receptor beta chains drawn from one sample of a study of OX40 agonist ivuxolimab in advanced cancers. The data were produced by immunoSEQ multiplex PCR, yet TCRdb's version contains in-frame clones alone and is incomplete. The data hold about 69,000 clones, with roughly nine tenths observed a single time. The starting material was CD4+ or CD8+ T cells sorted from blood, obtained in a trial of the OX40 agonist ivuxolimab. The receptors were gathered from an adult with an advanced solid tumor such as melanoma, head and neck, liver or kidney cancer. The CDR3 runs from the conserved cysteine through the conserved F or W. Each record gives: J gene, V gene, D gene, clone size, CDR3 DNA, CDR3 protein. A D gene is named only where the DNA matches it firmly. Rows may omit the clone size; those that give it use once, few, many or a size class.

TRBJ1-4	TRBV11-2	TRBD1	-	TGTGCCAGCAGCGGCCGACAGGGCCAGGGGACCACTAATGAAAAACTGTTTTTT	CASSGRQGQGTTNEKLFF
TRBJ2-3	TRBV6-1	-	-	TGTGCCAGCAGCCGACTGGGGGGCGGCACAGATACGCAGTATTTT	CASSRLGGGTDTQYF
TRBJ2-5	TRBV28	-	-	TGTGCCAGCAGTTTATTTGGGACCCAGTACTTC	CASSLFGTQYF
TRBJ2-3	TRBV18	TRBD2	once	TGTGCCAGCTCACCGACCCTCATACTAGCGGGTGGCACAGATACGCAGTATTTT	CASSPTLILAGGTDTQYF
TRBJ2-1	TRBV18	TRBD2	-	TGTGCCAGCTCACCCGGCACTAGCGACAATGAGCAGTTCTTC	CASSPGTSDNEQFF
TRBJ2-7	TRBV6-5	TRBD2	-	TGTGCCACTCGACTAGCGGGACGACACGAGCAGTACTTC	CATRLAGRHEQYF
TRBJ2-1	TRBV5-6	-	-	TGTGCCAGCAGCCTCCTCCTGGGGCTAGGATTGGCTGAGCAGTTCTTC	CASSLLLGLGLAEQFF
TRBJ2-7	TRBV2	-	-	TGTGCCAGCACGGGTAGCAAGGACGGGCGTTCCTACGAGCAGTACTTC	CASTGSKDGRSYEQYF
TRBJ2-1	TRBV2	TRBD2	-	TGTGCCAGCACGACTAGCCCCTACAATGAGCAGTTCTTC	CASTTSPYNEQFF
TRBJ2-1	TRBV28	TRBD2	-	TGTGCCAGCAGTTTTCCCAGCGGGAGATACAATGAGCAGTTCTTC	CASSFPSGRYNEQFF
TRBJ2-1	TRBV25-1	-	few	TGTGCCAGCAGTGAATATCGAGCTGGAGGGACCAATGAGCAGTTCTTC	CASSEYRAGGTNEQFF
TRBJ2-7	TRBV11-2	-	few	TGTGCCAGCAGCTTAGAATTCATGGGGAGCGAGCAGTACTTC	CASSLEFMGSEQYF
TRBJ1-1	TRBV4-1	-	-	TGCGCCAGCAGCCATCGGGACGGAAGAATGAACACTGAAGCTTTCTTT	CASSHRDGRMNTEAFF
TRBJ2-6	TRBV7-9	-	-	TGTGCCAGCAGCTTAGATGGTTCTGGGGCCAACGTCCTGACTTTC	CASSLDGSGANVLTF
TRBJ2-3	TRBV28	-	-	TGTGCCAGCAGAAACCGGGACATAGATACGCAGTATTTT	CASRNRDIDTQYF
TRBJ2-2	TRBV5-4	-	-	TGTGCCAGCAGCTTGCGACTCCTAAGTAACACCGGGGAGCTGTTTTTT	CASSLRLLSNTGELFF
TRBJ2-1	TRBV5-1	TRBD1	-	TGCGCCAGCAGCGTACCCCGCGCCAGGGGGATTTACAATGAGCAGTTCTTC	CASSVPRARGIYNEQFF
TRBJ1-4	TRBV2	-	-	TGTGCCAGCAGGAGCCCCCACGGGGGTAATGAAAAACTGTTTTTT	CASRSPHGGNEKLFF
TRBJ2-7	TRBV2	-	-	TGTGCCAGCAGTACTGACAGGCCCCTGTCCTACGAGCAGTACTTC	CASSTDRPLSYEQYF
TRBJ1-3	TRBV4-3	-	-	TGCGCCAGCAGCCAAGATACCACTGGAAACACCATATATTTT	CASSQDTTGNTIYF
TRBJ1-5	TRBV4-3	-	few	TGCGCCAGCAGCCAACAGGGGTATCAGCCCCAGCATTTT	CASSQQGYQPQHF
TRBJ2-1	TRBV5-1	-	-	TGCGCCAGCAGCTTGGTAGGGAGTCCCTACAATGAGCAGTTCTTC	CASSLVGSPYNEQFF
TRBJ1-3	TRBV7-7	TRBD1	medium-sized	TGTGCCAGCAGCAGAGGGACAGGGAAGGGAAACACCATATATTTT	CASSRGTGKGNTIYF
TRBJ1-2	TRBV28	-	-	TGTGCCAGCAGCCAGGGCGTCGGAGTCTATGGCTACACCTTC	CASSQGVGVYGYTF
TRBJ2-7	TRBV4-1	-	-	TGCGCCAGCAGCCAAAGGTGGGCGGGAAGTGGCGAGCAGTACTTC	CASSQRWAGSGEQYF
TRBJ2-3	TRBV6-4	-	few	TGTGCCAGCAGTCCCACAGAGACAGATACGCAGTATTTT	CASSPTETDTQYF
TRBJ1-1	TRBV5-1	-	-	TGCGCCAGCAGTCGAGTCACCAACACTGAAGCTTTCTTT	CASSRVTNTEAFF
TRBJ1-4	TRBV7-9	-	-	TGTGCCAGCAGAGGCCCGGGAAATGAAAAACTGTTTTTT	CASRGPGNEKLFF
TRBJ2-7	TRBV2	-	once	TGTGCCAGCAGCCTCCGGGACACCACCTACGAGCAGTACTTC	CASSLRDTTYEQYF
TRBJ2-1	TRBV15	-	-	TGTGCCACCAGCAGAGCGGGCGGCCTCTACAATGAGCAGTTCTTC	CATSRAGGLYNEQFF